This TCR beta chain was identified in a study of beta chain features in type 1 diabetes. Turning to the study itself: The samples had about 100,000,000 sorted cells examined in all.

This clone came up a few times. The investigators reverse transcribed all of the isolated RNA, so they sequenced expressed TCRB transcripts. Using immunoSEQ multiplex PCR, the repertoire was profiled, and TCRdb retains in-frame clones only, with some absent. The table includes around 400,000 clones, over 9.5% detected once. The sample consisted of naive CD4+ T cells from blood. This clonotype originated in a man aged 18-30 years in good health.

Here the CDR3 reads CAIRDRGSYEQYF. The CDR3 coding sequence is TGTGCCATCAGGGACAGGGGATCCTACGAGCAGTACTTC. The chain has TRBV10-3 and TRBJ2-7, with 9 bases matching TRBD1. Germline loops: CDR1 ENHRY, CDR2 SYGVKD. V lost 6 bases to trimming and J lost 1 base; unmatched junction nucleotides: 1. This CDR3 is 13 amino acids long.